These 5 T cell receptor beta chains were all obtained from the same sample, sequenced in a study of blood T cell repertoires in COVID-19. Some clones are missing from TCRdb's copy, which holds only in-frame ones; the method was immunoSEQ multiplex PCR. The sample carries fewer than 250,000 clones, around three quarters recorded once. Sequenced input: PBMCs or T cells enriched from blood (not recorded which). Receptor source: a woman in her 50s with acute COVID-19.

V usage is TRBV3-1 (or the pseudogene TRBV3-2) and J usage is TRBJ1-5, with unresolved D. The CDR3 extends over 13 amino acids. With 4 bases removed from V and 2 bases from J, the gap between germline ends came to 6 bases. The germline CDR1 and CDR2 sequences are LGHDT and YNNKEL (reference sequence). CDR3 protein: CASSRRGNQPQHF. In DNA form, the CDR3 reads TGTGCCAGCAGCCGGAGGGGCAATCAGCCCCAGCATTTT.

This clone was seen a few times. The CDR3 DNA reads TGTGCCAGCAGTGAAGCAGGGACTTTCTCTGGAAACACCATATATTTT. Translation gives CASSEAGTFSGNTIYF. This chain uses TRBV6-1 with TRBJ1-3, with D possibly matching TRBD1 (5 bases). CDR1 and CDR2 (germline): MNHNS, SASEGT. Trimming removed 0 bases at V and 0 bases at J, with 9 bases between. CDR3 length: 16 residues.

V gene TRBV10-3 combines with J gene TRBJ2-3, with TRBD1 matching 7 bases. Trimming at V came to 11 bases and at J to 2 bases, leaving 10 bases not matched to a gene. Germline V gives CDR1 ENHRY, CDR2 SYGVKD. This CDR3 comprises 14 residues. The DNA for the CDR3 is TGTGCCTGTGGGGCGACAGGGCTCACAGATACGCAGTATTTT. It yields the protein CACGATGLTDTQYF.

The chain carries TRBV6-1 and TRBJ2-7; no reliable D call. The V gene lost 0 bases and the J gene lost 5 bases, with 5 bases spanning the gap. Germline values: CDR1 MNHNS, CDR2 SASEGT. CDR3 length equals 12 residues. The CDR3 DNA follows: TGTGCCAGCAGTGAAGCGGGCCACGAGCAGTACGTC. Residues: CASSEAGHEQYV.

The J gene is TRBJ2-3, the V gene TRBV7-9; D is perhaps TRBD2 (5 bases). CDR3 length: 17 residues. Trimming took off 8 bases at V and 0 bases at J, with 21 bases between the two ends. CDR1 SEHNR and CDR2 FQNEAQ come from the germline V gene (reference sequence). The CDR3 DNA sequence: TGTGCCAGCCCATCCCCCCGGGAAGCAGCTAGCACAGATACGCAGTATTTT. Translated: CASPSPREAASTDTQYF.